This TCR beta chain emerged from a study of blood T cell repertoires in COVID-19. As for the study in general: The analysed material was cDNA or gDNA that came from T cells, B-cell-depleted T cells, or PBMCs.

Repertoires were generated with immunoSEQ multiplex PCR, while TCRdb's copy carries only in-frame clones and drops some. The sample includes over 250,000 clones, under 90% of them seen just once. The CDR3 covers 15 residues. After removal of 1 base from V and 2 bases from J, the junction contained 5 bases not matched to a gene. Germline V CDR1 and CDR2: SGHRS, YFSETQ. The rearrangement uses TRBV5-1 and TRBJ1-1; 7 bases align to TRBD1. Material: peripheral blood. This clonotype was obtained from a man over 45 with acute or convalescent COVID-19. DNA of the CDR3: TGCGCCAGCAGCTTGTGGCGGACAGGCAACACTGAAGCTTTCTTT. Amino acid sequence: CASSLWRTGNTEAFF.